Presented here are 29 T cell receptor beta chains from one specimen sequenced in a study of OX40 agonist ivuxolimab in advanced cancers. Data came from immunoSEQ multiplex PCR; TCRdb stores just in-frame clones and leaves some out. Among about 43,000 clones listed, more than 75% were seen once. This material consisted of CD4+ or CD8+ T cells sorted from blood, taken in a trial of the OX40 agonist ivuxolimab. The receptors were sampled from an adult with an advanced solid tumor such as melanoma, head and neck, liver or kidney cancer.

The rearrangement joins TRBV6-5 to TRBJ2-7; possible D gene TRBD2, 6 bases. The CDR3 runs 13 residues. V lost 8 bases, J lost 5 bases, and 16 bases lay in between. The germline V gene encodes CDR1 MNHEY and CDR2 SVGAGI. This CDR3 is CASGNRLDHEQYF. The DNA of the CDR3 is TGTGCCAGCGGTAATAGACTAGACCACGAGCAGTACTTC.

The V gene is TRBV19, the J gene TRBJ1-2, with D unclear. Germline CDR1 is LNHDA and CDR2 is SQIVND (reference sequence). This CDR3 contains 18 residues. V dropped 9 bases and J dropped 4 bases, with 30 bases sitting between them. CDR3 sequence: CASGSPTSNYRRVYGYTF. For the CDR3, the DNA is TGTGCCAGCGGGAGCCCAACATCAAACTACCGGAGGGTCTATGGCTACACCTTC.

This clone is labeled medium-sized. The chain combines TRBV28 with TRBJ2-3, with D possibly matching TRBD2 (5 bases). CDR1 is MDHEN and CDR2 is SYDVKM in the germline V gene. The germline V and J ends were trimmed by 6 bases and 5 bases, with 15 bases remaining between them. This CDR3 spans 14 amino acids. Here the CDR3 DNA reads TGTGCCAGCAGCGGGTATCTGGCGGGAGATACGCAGTATTTT. This translates into CASSGYLAGDTQYF.

The V gene is TRBV11-3, the J gene TRBJ2-7; 7 bases are a match to TRBD1. The V segment lost 5 bases and the J segment 3 bases; nucleotides outside the gene matches: 7. The CDR3 has 14 residues. Germline CDR1 SGHNT, CDR2 YENEEA. CDR3 in amino acids: CASSGRQGNYEQYF. The DNA for the CDR3 is TGTGCCAGCAGCGGGCGACAGGGAAACTACGAGCAGTACTTC.

This chain links TRBV28 with TRBJ2-7; D unresolved. V lost 4 bases and J lost 2, with 3 bases in between. This CDR3 comprises 11 residues. Per the germline V gene, CDR1 is MDHEN and CDR2 is SYDVKM. This chain's CDR3 is CASSSPYEQYF. The CDR3 DNA is TGTGCCAGCAGTTCCCCCTACGAGCAGTACTTC.

The sample holds a few counts of this clone. V and J are TRBV25-1 and TRBJ2-7, with a tentative D call TRBD1 (6 bases). Germline CDR1 MGHDK, CDR2 SYGVNS. V dropped 4 bases and J dropped 6 bases, with 19 bases sitting between them. The CDR3 totals 15 residues. CDR3 sequence (DNA): TGTGCCAGCAGTGCCAAGACAGGTGGAGGAACCGAGCAGTACTTC. Protein sequence: CASSAKTGGGTEQYF.

The chain couples TRBV2 to TRBJ2-3, with 8 bases fitting TRBD2. J gave up 3 bases and V 7 bases, and 6 bases lay outside the gene matches. This CDR3 has 14 residues. Looked up from germline, CDR1 is SNHLY and CDR2 is FYNNEI. This CDR3 is CASTPGGGTDTQYF. The DNA for the CDR3 is TGTGCCAGCACTCCGGGAGGGGGGACAGATACGCAGTATTTT. Combining the CDR3 with reference TRBV2 and TRBJ2-3 gives the whole variable domain EPEVTQTPSHQVTQMGQEVILRCVPISNHLYFYWYRQILGQKVEFLVSFYNNEISEKSEIFDDQFSVERPDGSNFTLKIRSTKLEDSAMYFCASTPGGGTDTQYFGPGTRLTVL.

The chain couples TRBV28 to TRBJ2-7, with D perhaps being TRBD1 or TRBD2 (5 bases each). With 4 bases removed from V and 5 bases from J, the gap between germline ends came to 15 bases. The CDR3 has 14 amino acids. CDR1 and CDR2 from the germline V gene are MDHEN and SYDVKM. CDR3: CASSSLQVGDEQYF. The CDR3 DNA reads as TGTGCCAGCAGTTCCTTACAGGTCGGGGACGAGCAGTACTTC.

The chain links TRBV5-4 to TRBJ1-4; 9 bases map to TRBD1. Germline V gene sequence: CDR1 SGHNT, CDR2 YYREEE (reference sequence). V lost 4 bases and J lost 6; bases outside the gene matches: 4. CDR3 length: 14 amino acids. The CDR3 DNA sequence: TGTGCCAGCAGCCACAGGGGGCTGGATGAAAAACTGTTTTTT. This gives the protein CASSHRGLDEKLFF.

This sequence joins TRBV11-2 and TRBJ2-1, with 9 nucleotides matching TRBD2. V lost 5 bases, J lost 7 bases, and 12 bases stayed unmatched. The germline gives CDR1 SGHAT, CDR2 FQNNGV. The CDR3 is 16 amino acids. The CDR3 spells CASSPLGGGAGNEQFF. The DNA for the CDR3 is TGTGCCAGCAGCCCTCTCGGCGGGGGGGCCGGGAATGAGCAGTTCTTC.

J is TRBJ2-7 and V is TRBV23-1; TRBD1 matches at 10 bases. TRBV23-1 is reported as an ORF; its role is uncertain. The CDR3 covers 15 residues. Trimming took 4 bases from V and 5 from J; bases not matched to a gene: 8. The CDR3 DNA is TGCGCCAGCAGTCGTTTCGGACAGGGGGATCACGAGCAGTACTTC. Amino acids: CASSRFGQGDHEQYF.

The DNA of the CDR3 is TGCGCCAGCAGCTTGGACAGCCGCTCCTACGAGCAGTACTTC. This codes for CASSLDSRSYEQYF. The V and J genes are TRBV5-1 and TRBJ2-7; D ambiguous. The germline V and J ends were trimmed by 0 bases and 0 bases, with 7 bases remaining between them. CDR3 length: 14 amino acids. Per germline, CDR1 SGHRS and CDR2 YFSETQ.

The chain recombines TRBV14 with TRBJ1-2; D is uncertain. Germline lookup yields CDR1 SGHDN and CDR2 FVKESK. V shed 0 bases and J shed 3 bases, with 11 bases lying between them. The CDR3 spans 15 residues. The CDR3 sequence: CASSQDLRPDYGYTF. CDR3 bases: TGTGCCAGCAGCCAAGATCTTAGGCCAGACTATGGCTACACCTTC.

The chain combines TRBV19 with TRBJ1-5; TRBD1 matches at 7 bases. The CDR3 is made up of 16 amino acids. V was pared by 5 bases and J by 6 bases, with 13 bases of the junction left unmatched. From germline, CDR1 is LNHDA and CDR2 SQIVND (reference sequence). The CDR3 sequence is CASSLETGFYGQPQHF. Here the CDR3 DNA reads TGTGCCAGTAGTCTCGAGACAGGGTTTTACGGTCAGCCCCAGCATTTT.

The chain joins TRBV25-1 to TRBJ2-5; 9 bases align to TRBD1. The J call could be wrong; TRBJ2-7 is a better fit for the DNA end. The length of the CDR3 is 14 residues. Germline loops: CDR1 MGHDK, CDR2 SYGVNS. As DNA, the CDR3 is TGTGCCAGCAGCCGGACAGGGGCGGGATACGAGCAGTACTTC. Translation: CASSRTGAGYEQYF.

The gene calls are TRBV28 and TRBJ1-2, with D tentatively TRBD1 (5 bases). Per the germline V gene, CDR1 is MDHEN and CDR2 is SYDVKM. With 1 base removed from V and 8 bases from J, the gap between germline ends came to 8 bases. The CDR3 has 12 residues. CDR3 in amino acids: CASSLSGYGYTF. CDR3 DNA: TGTGCCAGCAGTTTATCAGGGTACGGCTACACCTTC.

Remarks on this clone: An end of the junction does not agree with germline; a read error may underlie this. The sample has other DNA sequences that encode this CDR3 too. The rearrangement joins TRBV19 to TRBJ1-5, with a weak D call TRBD1 (6 bases). The germline V gene encodes CDR1 LNHDA and CDR2 SQIVND (reference sequence). The CDR3 is 17 residues long. The CDR3 here is CASSPRTGSVSDQPQHF. The CDR3 DNA reads as TGCGCCAGTAGTCCGAGAACAGGGTCGGTAAGCGATCAGCCCCAGCATTTT.

The J gene is TRBJ1-4, the V gene TRBV7-8; D not resolved. Germline values: CDR1 SGHVS, CDR2 FQNEAQ. The CDR3 spans 16 residues. Deletions cut 0 bases from V and 5 bases from J, with 13 bases between. The CDR3 spells CASSLAGRLANEKLFF. The CDR3 nucleotides are TGTGCCAGCAGCTTAGCCGGCCGGTTGGCCAATGAAAAACTGTTTTTT.

This chain connects TRBV5-1 to TRBJ2-7; D gene unclear. In germline, CDR1 is SGHRS, CDR2 YFSETQ. This CDR3 is 12 amino acids long. V was cut by 1 base and J by 5 bases, with 7 bases left in between. The CDR3 nucleotides are TGCGCCAGCAGCTTGTTAGGGAACGAGCAGTACTTC. Its protein product is CASSLLGNEQYF.

The CDR3 nucleotides read TGTGCCAGCAGAAAGGGACTAGCGGGGGCAACCGGGGAGCTGTTTTTT. Its protein product is CASRKGLAGATGELFF. This chain links TRBV2 with TRBJ2-2, with TRBD2 identical over 14 bases. The CDR3 sequence is 16 residues long. The germline V gene has CDR1 SNHLY and CDR2 FYNNEI. The junction had 5 bases not matched to a gene; V was cut back by 6 bases and J by 5 bases.

The chain joins TRBV29-1 to TRBJ2-5; 9 bases fit TRBD1. Germline V gives CDR1 SQVTM, CDR2 ANQGSEA. V was pared by 2 bases and J by 4 bases, with 8 bases of the junction left unmatched. The CDR3 contains 15 residues. Written as DNA, the CDR3 is TGCAGCGTTGAATTTCAACAGGGGGCTCGAGAGACCCAGTACTTC. Its translation: CSVEFQQGARETQYF.

J is TRBJ2-1 and V is TRBV7-2; D unresolved. Trimming removed 2 bases at V and 6 bases at J, with 11 bases between. This CDR3 contains 14 residues. Germline V gene lookup returns CDR1 SGHTA and CDR2 FQGNSA. The chain's CDR3 is CASSLWQQTNEQFF. The CDR3 coding sequence is TGTGCCAGCAGCTTATGGCAACAGACCAATGAGCAGTTCTTC.

The CDR3 spells CASSHTGLNQPQHF. CDR3 coding DNA: TGTGCCAGCAGCCACACAGGGCTTAATCAGCCCCAGCATTTT. The chain combines TRBV7-9 with TRBJ1-5, with a possible D match to TRBD1 (6 bases). This CDR3 comprises 14 residues. V dropped 5 bases and J dropped 4 bases, with 12 bases sitting between them. From germline, CDR1 is SEHNR and CDR2 FQNEAQ (reference sequence).

V and J are TRBV19 and TRBJ1-5; the D is unclear. CDR1 is LNHDA, CDR2 SQIVND, per germline (reference sequence). Trimming shortened V by 3 bases and J by 4 bases, and 25 bases separated the two germline ends. The CDR3 has 19 amino acids. CDR3 loop: CASSMSPNGLDGWNQPQHF. CDR3 coding DNA: TGTGCCAGTAGTATGAGTCCCAATGGGTTAGACGGATGGAATCAGCCCCAGCATTTT.

This CDR3 is CASSPLGGNNEQFF. CDR3 coding DNA: TGTGCCAGCTCACCACTCGGCGGAAACAATGAGCAGTTCTTC. J is TRBJ2-1 and V is TRBV18; D remains ambiguous. This CDR3 is 14 amino acids long. Germline V CDR1 and CDR2: KGHSH, LQKENI. The V gene lost 1 base and the J gene lost 5 bases, with 9 bases spanning the gap.

The DNA for the CDR3 is TGTGCCAGCAGCTTAACCGAAGGAAATGAGCAGTTCTTC. It yields the protein CASSLTEGNEQFF. J is TRBJ2-1 and V is TRBV11-2, with no clear D. The germline V gene has CDR1 SGHAT and CDR2 FQNNGV. The CDR3 has 13 residues. Trimming cost V 2 bases and J 7 bases, with 9 bases left between them.

V gene TRBV4-2 combines with J gene TRBJ2-3; possible D gene TRBD2, 5 bases. V gave up 1 base and J gave up 0 bases, with 11 bases separating them. This CDR3 contains 16 residues. Germline V gene lookup returns CDR1 LGHNA and CDR2 YNFKEQ. The CDR3 loop reads CASSQGWAGSTDTQYF. The CDR3 bases are TGTGCCAGCAGCCAAGGGTGGGCGGGCAGCACAGATACGCAGTATTTT.

The CDR3 sequence is CASSFHRRAWADQPQHF. CDR3 DNA sequence: TGTGCCAGCAGTTTTCATCGCAGGGCTTGGGCAGATCAGCCCCAGCATTTT. The chain combines TRBV28 with TRBJ1-5, with a weak D call TRBD1 (5 bases). The germline gives CDR1 MDHEN, CDR2 SYDVKM. The V gene lost 3 bases and the J gene lost 5 bases, with 20 bases spanning the gap. This CDR3 region has 17 residues.

The genes are TRBV7-3 and TRBJ2-5, with TRBD2 as a possible D gene (7 bases). The V gene lost 5 bases and the J gene lost 5 bases, with 12 bases spanning the gap. The CDR3 is made up of 13 amino acids. Germline CDR1 SGHTA, CDR2 FQGTGA. CDR3 residues: CASSGGARETQYF. The CDR3 coding sequence is TGTGCCAGCAGCGGGGGGGCGCGGGAGACCCAGTACTTC.